The 24 T cell receptor beta chains below come from one sample, sequenced in a study of cytomegalovirus exposure and HLA in healthy donors (dated by TCRdb to between 2016 and 2019). Library preparation employed the immunoSEQ multiplex PCR assay. A mixture of 60 forward primers for TCR Vbeta segments and 13 reverse primers for TCR Jbeta segments was used in the multiplex PCR. Drawn from immuneACCESS, this table holds only the in-frame rearrangements with V and J called that TCRdb kept. Clones are partly lost; checked studies trace under half to an unresolved V gene and leave the rest unexplained. Recorded for this sample are 70,000 to 90,000 clones; about 69% of them occurred a single time. The ten largest clones represent around 4.3% of the sample. Material: PBMCs. The origin of the receptors is a man aged 55 to 70 in good health and CMV-seronegative.

The chain has TRBV5-1 and TRBJ2-5, with 11 bases identical to TRBD2. The CDR3 runs 16 residues. The trim removed 6 bases at V and 0 bases at J, leaving 7 bases unmatched. Per germline, CDR1 SGHRS and CDR2 YFSETQ. The CDR3 region is CASTTSGLADQETQYF. The CDR3 region has the DNA TGCGCCAGCACAACGTCGGGACTAGCGGACCAAGAGACCCAGTACTTC.

V usage is TRBV5-1 and J usage is TRBJ1-2; D is uncertain. Germline values: CDR1 SGHRS, CDR2 YFSETQ. V lost 3 bases and J lost 8, with 14 bases in between. The CDR3 has 13 residues. The CDR3, as DNA: TGCGCCAGCAGCTACCCGGCCGGGGAAGGCTACACCTTC. This translates into CASSYPAGEGYTF.

The chain couples TRBV6-1 to TRBJ2-3, with a tentative D call TRBD1 (7 bases). Trimming took 4 bases from V and 1 from J, leaving 15 bases between them. Per germline, CDR1 MNHNS and CDR2 SASEGT. This CDR3 comprises 16 residues. This CDR3 is CASSAGGLVGTDTQYF. The CDR3 DNA reads as TGTGCCAGCAGTGCAGGGGGGCTCGTGGGCACAGATACGCAGTATTTT.

This clone was observed once. This chain links TRBV5-1 with TRBJ2-5; 9 nucleotides match TRBD2. V dropped 0 bases and J dropped 11; count of bases not matched to a gene: 8. From germline, CDR1 is SGHRS and CDR2 YFSETQ. This CDR3 spans 14 amino acids. CDR3 sequence (DNA): TGCGCCAGCAGCTTGGCCAGCGGGGGGAGTGAGCAGTACTTC. It specifies CASSLASGGSEQYF.

The chain recombines TRBV5-1 with TRBJ2-7, with a possible D match to TRBD1 (6 bases). The CDR3 sequence is 13 residues long. Germline CDR1 is SGHRS and CDR2 is YFSETQ. Trimming took 0 bases from V and 9 from J, leaving 13 bases between them. The DNA for the CDR3 is TGCGCCAGCAGCTTGGCCACAATACAGGGGCAGTACTTC. This translates into CASSLATIQGQYF.

The chain joins TRBV6-5 to TRBJ2-5; 10 bases fit TRBD1. J gave up 7 bases and V 5 bases, and 10 bases lay outside the gene matches. The CDR3 extends over 15 amino acids. In germline, CDR1 is MNHEY, CDR2 SVGAGI. CDR3 amino acids: CASSPLGTGVGTQYF. CDR3 DNA: TGTGCCAGCAGTCCCCTCGGGACAGGGGTTGGGACCCAGTACTTC.

This clone occurred once. The CDR3: CASSQSPGQGDYVYGYTF. CDR3 nucleotides: TGCGCCAGCAGTCAATCGCCGGGACAGGGGGACTATGTTTATGGCTACACCTTC. This sequence joins TRBV23-1 and TRBJ1-2, with TRBD1 matching 11 bases. TRBV23-1 is treated as an ORF (open reading frame) with a function not yet certain. CDR3 length equals 18 residues. Trimming at V came to 0 bases and at J to 5 bases, leaving 11 bases not matched to a gene.

The V gene is TRBV19, the J gene TRBJ1-2, with D possibly matching TRBD1 (6 bases). V was clipped by 6 bases and J by 5 bases, with 22 bases between them. This CDR3 comprises 16 residues. The germline gives CDR1 LNHDA, CDR2 SQIVND (reference sequence). In nucleotides, the CDR3 is TGTGCCAGTAGCCTCCTCACAGGGAAGGAAGGGTATGGCTACACCTTC. Its translation: CASSLLTGKEGYGYTF.

This clone appeared once. V gene TRBV2 combines with J gene TRBJ1-1, with D perhaps matching TRBD1 (6 bases). CDR1 and CDR2 (germline): SNHLY, FYNNEI. V lost 6 bases to trimming and J lost 1 base, with 15 bases between them. The CDR3 totals 15 residues. CDR3 sequence reads: CASRPSTQGNTEAFF. The CDR3 region has the DNA TGTGCCAGCAGGCCATCCACACAGGGGAACACTGAAGCTTTCTTT.

This clone occurred a few times. The chain combines TRBV5-1 with TRBJ2-7; 11 nucleotides align to TRBD2. V lost 0 bases to trimming and J lost 4 bases; unmatched junction nucleotides: 3. Germline values: CDR1 SGHRS, CDR2 YFSETQ. The CDR3 has 15 amino acids. The CDR3 DNA follows: TGCGCCAGCAGCTTGGCTACTAGCGGGGGTTACGAGCAGTACTTC. Translation: CASSLATSGGYEQYF. Complete variable domain (other parts from reference TRBV5-1 and TRBJ2-7): KAGVTQTPRYLIKTRGQQVTLSCSPISGHRSVSWYQQTPGQGLQFLFEYFSETQRNKGNFPGRFSGRQFSNSRSEMNVSTLELGDSALYLCASSLATSGGYEQYFGPGTRLTVT.

J is TRBJ2-3 and V is TRBV19; 10 bases fit TRBD1. Germline V lookup: CDR1 LNHDA, CDR2 SQIVND (reference sequence). The CDR3 is made up of 16 amino acids. V gave up 6 bases and J gave up 4 bases; unmatched junction bases: 10. Here the CDR3 reads CASRGKDRGDADTQYF. The CDR3 DNA is TGTGCCAGTAGGGGGAAGGACAGGGGGGACGCAGATACGCAGTATTTT. The variable domain in full, completed from reference TRBV19 and TRBJ2-3, reads DGGITQSPKYLFRKEGQNVTLSCEQNLNHDAMYWYRQDPGQGLRLIYYSQIVNDFQKGDIAEGYSVSREKKESFPLTVTSAQKNPTAFYLCASRGKDRGDADTQYFGPGTRLTVL.

This sequence joins TRBV10-3 and TRBJ1-6, with TRBD1 as a possible D gene (6 bases). V dropped 4 bases and J dropped 5 bases, with 15 bases sitting between them. CDR1 ENHRY and CDR2 SYGVKD come from the germline V gene. The CDR3 covers 16 residues. The DNA for the CDR3 is TGTGCCATCAGTGGTGAGCAGGGGTTAAATAATTCACCCCTCCACTTT. Protein: CAISGEQGLNNSPLHF.

This rearrangement joins TRBV27 to TRBJ2-7; perhaps TRBD2 as D (6 bases). The CDR3 has 11 residues. Germline V gene sequence: CDR1 MNHEY, CDR2 SMNVEV (reference sequence). With 6 bases removed from V and 5 bases from J, the gap between germline ends came to 8 bases. The CDR3 spells CASRRGNEQYF. The CDR3 DNA follows: TGTGCCAGCAGGCGGGGAAACGAGCAGTACTTC.

The rearrangement links TRBV19 to TRBJ1-5; TRBD1 matches 9 bases. The CDR3 covers 15 residues. The germline gives CDR1 LNHDA, CDR2 SQIVND (reference sequence). J lost 6 bases, V lost 0 bases, and 3 bases had no gene match. CDR3 sequence: CASSIEDRGGQPQHF. The CDR3, as DNA: TGTGCCAGTAGTATAGAGGACAGGGGAGGTCAGCCCCAGCATTTT.

The V and J genes are TRBV25-1 and TRBJ1-4; TRBD1 aligns across 9 bases. The CDR3 is 16 amino acids. Germline values: CDR1 MGHDK, CDR2 SYGVNS. With 3 bases clipped from V and 3 bases from J, the junction kept 5 bases outside the gene matches. The CDR3 coding sequence is TGTGCCAGCAGTGATACAGGGGGCGCATCTAATGAAAAACTGTTTTTT. This codes for CASSDTGGASNEKLFF.

The CDR3 here is CASSSLAGDTGELFF. CDR3 nucleotide sequence: TGTGCCAGCAGCTCCCTAGCGGGGGACACCGGGGAGCTGTTTTTT. The chain employs TRBV7-6 and TRBJ2-2; 10 bases agree with TRBD2. The CDR3 totals 15 residues. The junction had 2 bases not matched to a gene; V was cut back by 4 bases and J by 3 bases. CDR1 and CDR2 (germline): SGHVS, FNYEAQ.

The V gene is TRBV4-2, the J gene TRBJ1-3; 7 nucleotides align to TRBD1. Trimming removed 1 base from V and 1 base from J; junction bases left unmatched: 4. This CDR3 is built from 16 residues. CDR1 and CDR2 from the germline V gene are LGHNA and YNFKEQ. CDR3 nucleotide sequence: TGTGCCAGCAGCCAAGCAGGGACAGCTTCTGGAAACACCATATATTTT. It specifies CASSQAGTASGNTIYF.

The table lists this clone with a few counts. The chain employs TRBV21-1 and TRBJ1-4; TRBD1 reflects the table's D call only, with no check against the DNA. TRBV21-1 represents a pseudogene. The CDR3 loop spans 14 amino acids. CDR3 amino acids: CASSTGHSNEKLFF. CDR3 DNA: TGTGCCAGCAGCACAGGACACAGTAATGAAAAACTGTTTTTT.

The genes are TRBV5-4 and TRBJ1-2; D not certain. The germline CDR1 and CDR2 sequences are SGHNT and YYREEE (reference sequence). V lost 0 bases and J 6 bases, leaving 9 bases between the germline ends. The CDR3 has 13 amino acids. CDR3 amino acids: CASSLGLLDGYTF. The CDR3 nucleotides read TGTGCCAGCAGCTTGGGATTACTAGATGGCTACACCTTC.

This rearrangement joins TRBV5-1 to TRBJ1-2, with D maybe TRBD1 (6 bases). The CDR3 runs 15 residues. Germline V lookup: CDR1 SGHRS, CDR2 YFSETQ. Trimming removed 4 bases from V and 4 bases from J, with 17 bases in between. In nucleotides, the CDR3 is TGCGCCAGCAGCAGGGGGGGTGGGGACATCTATGGCTACACCTTC. As protein: CASSRGGGDIYGYTF.

This clone showed up just a few times. V is TRBV29-1 and J is TRBJ1-1; TRBD1 aligns across 8 bases. The CDR3 extends over 13 amino acids. J was trimmed by 11 bases and V by 5 bases; bases with no gene match: 13. Germline V gene lookup returns CDR1 SQVTM and CDR2 ANQGSEA. CDR3 in DNA: TGCAGCGTTCTCGGTCAGGGGGCCTTTGAGGCTTTCTTT. It specifies CSVLGQGAFEAFF.

This clone occurred a few times. This chain links TRBV4-1 with TRBJ1-5; 10 bases match TRBD1. The CDR3 has 15 amino acids. From germline, CDR1 is MGHRA and CDR2 YSYEKL. V lost 7 bases, J lost 7 bases, and 10 bases stayed unmatched. CDR3 amino acids: CASTPTGGKGQPQHF. CDR3 nucleotide sequence: TGCGCCAGCACCCCGACAGGGGGCAAGGGGCAGCCCCAGCATTTT.

This clone was seen only once. This rearrangement joins TRBV20-1 to TRBJ1-2; TRBD1 is a possible D gene (6 bases). The V gene's germline CDR1 is DFQATT and CDR2 SNEGSKA (reference sequence). CDR3 length equals 11 residues. Trimming removed 6 bases from V and 2 bases from J, with 7 bases in between. CDR3 in amino acids: CSAGTNYGYTF. CDR3 coding DNA: TGCAGTGCGGGGACAAACTATGGCTACACCTTC.

This clone was seen only a few times. V and J are TRBV10-2 and TRBJ1-4; D gene unclear. Trimming shortened V by 10 bases and J by 8 bases, and 11 bases separated the two germline ends. Germline values: CDR1 WSHSY, CDR2 SAAADI. The CDR3 extends over 11 amino acids. DNA for the CDR3: TGCGCCACCCTTCAGAAGGAAAAACTGTTTTTT. This encodes CATLQKEKLFF.